This TCR beta chain stems from a study of CD8 T cells in Susac syndrome. The CD8+ and CD4+ T cells were isolated magnetically using a negative isolation approach, whereas the TEMRA cells were enriched by FACS. V lost 4 bases and J lost 3, with 5 bases in between. CDR1 is SGHRS, CDR2 YFSETQ, per germline. CDR3 length: 11 residues. RNA, at about 0.5 to 1 ug, was reverse transcribed with random hexamers. The authors amplified TCR beta CDR3 across 54 Vbeta and 13 Jbeta using immunoSEQ multiplex PCR. In TCRdb, the immunoSEQ multiplex PCR reads were re-called with MiXCR into one record per CDR3 protein. The repertoire holds some 120,000 distinct CDR3 sequences, approximately 94% seen once, with about 0.13% in the top ten.

The chain employs TRBV5-1 and TRBJ2-7; D remains unclear. The receptor comes from a human donor with multiple sclerosis. The sequenced sample was CD4+ T cells from PBMCs. CDR3 sequence reads: CASSTFYEQYF. The CDR3 nucleotides read TGCGCCAGCAGCACGTTCTACGAGCAGTACTTC.